This T cell receptor beta chain was sequenced during a study of blood T cell repertoires in COVID-19. About the research overall: Whether acute or convalescent, the COVID-19 samples came from the United States, Italy and Spain. PBMCs, B-cell-depleted T cells, or T cells were the source of the cDNA or gDNA that made up the material.

Per the original data handling: Amplification with reference gene primers provided the estimates of nucleated cell counts. The table came from immunoSEQ multiplex PCR; TCRdb's copy has only in-frame clones and leaves some out. V and J calls and clone size come straight from that table; D and trimming were deduced from the DNA. The table lists roughly 230,000 clones, approximately 80% of them singletons. The length of the CDR3 is 15 residues. V trimming: 5 bases; J trimming: 0 bases; junction bases outside the gene matches: 2. The germline gives CDR1 SGHTA, CDR2 FQGNSA. Sequenced material: peripheral blood. This clonotype was obtained from a man aged 35 to 55 with acute or convalescent COVID-19. The V gene is TRBV7-2, the J gene TRBJ2-2, with 8 bases that match TRBD1. The CDR3 is CASSLQGANTGELFF. The CDR3, as DNA: TGTGCCAGCAGCCTACAGGGGGCGAACACCGGGGAGCTGTTTTTT.